This entry describes one TCR beta chain. Its specificity is not known. This entry is derived from a study of cytomegalovirus exposure and HLA in healthy donors. The germline gives CDR1 SEHNR, CDR2 FQNEAQ (reference sequence). V lost 3 bases and J lost 11, with 6 bases in between. The CDR3 covers 10 residues. Whole-study findings and limits: TCR beta sequences numbering under 20,000 were associated with HLA alleles at 0.05 false discovery rate in a later analysis.

The primer mix had 60 Vbeta and 13 Jbeta primers. Produced via immunoSEQ multiplex PCR; TCRdb's table is partial and in-frame only. There are under 200,000 clones in the sample; 80% to 85% occur only once, and more than 8% lies in the top ten. The chain links TRBV7-9 to TRBJ2-3, with D possibly matching TRBD2 (5 bases). The TCR sequence derives from a male donor in good health and CMV-seropositive. Material: PBMCs. The DNA of the CDR3 is TGTGCCAGCAGCTTGGGAGAGCAGTATTTT. Encoded protein: CASSLGEQYF.